This T cell receptor (beta chain) appears in the sequencing data of a study of T-cell reconstitution after alpha-beta-depleted transplantation in children. A library of TCRbeta sequences, prepared with unique molecular identifiers, was generated. TCRdb called the PCR reads again in MiXCR, with one record for every CDR3 protein. Altogether 200,000 to 250,000 distinct CDR3 sequences are present, about 9.5% being singletons, with the ten largest covering over 5%. V shed 6 bases, J shed 3 bases, and the junction held 9 bases outside the gene matches. This CDR3 spans 15 amino acids. The V and J genes are TRBV12-3 or TRBV12-4 and TRBJ2-7; TRBD2 matches at 9 bases. This material consisted of PBMCs from the stem cell graft donor, taken from the stem cell graft. The sequence was obtained from a human donor who donated a stem cell graft to a child with acute lymphoblastic leukemia. CDR3: CASRPPAGGRYEQYF. The CDR3, as DNA: TGTGCCAGCAGACCGCCAGCGGGGGGCCGCTACGAGCAGTACTTC.